Listed below are T cell receptor beta chains from one sample, sequenced in a study of blood T cell repertoires in COVID-19. Measured with immunoSEQ multiplex PCR; TCRdb has only the in-frame clones, and not every one. The sample holds around 270,000 clones, roughly 86% seen once. The material sequenced was peripheral blood. These receptors all stem from a woman aged 60-75 years with COVID-19, enrolled during active disease. Each CDR3 is given without its conserved first and last residue. Fields, in order: V gene, CDR3 protein.

TRBV19	ASSASGTGNSPLH
TRBV28	ASVKNYGYT
TRBV30	AWSPGTLNTEAF
TRBV5-6	ASTKTGGNYGYT
TRBV5-4	ASSPERGRTGELF
TRBV5-1	ASSGGTGGIYEQY
TRBV11-1	ASSLGGHQPQH
TRBV19	ASYRDRNTEAF
TRBV2	ASSGRVAGYNEQF
TRBV7-6	ASSLGNSGRGSSEQF
TRBV20-1	SALVGYT
TRBV7-9	ASSLVSSGRRGEQF
TRBV6-5	ASSPGTENTEAF
TRBV10-3	AISELGQGFTYEQY
TRBV2	ASDGGGPRGEQF
TRBV12-1	ASSLRTGLRSGANVLT
TRBV6-4	ASSDPGDPWEAEAF
TRBV7-9	ASSWGQHQPQH
TRBV7-9	ASSFGGDTNTEAF
TRBV6-5	ASRIPGQGANEQY
TRBV6-5	ASSSGLLGYT
TRBV7-9	ASSPIAGATGELF
TRBV30	AWNRGQQGNQPQH
TRBV6-4	ASSQGRYLQGNRDQPQH
TRBV4-2	ASSQDLAGDQF
TRBV19	ASSRAGEYNEKLF
TRBV13	ASSLRAAGGEKLF
TRBV5-4	ASSSGGQGNNEQF
TRBV3-1/TRBV3-2	ASSLGGDTYMNTEAF
TRBV7-2	ASSLRPTSGGNTGELF
TRBV3-1/TRBV3-2	ASSRAGVQRGEKLF
TRBV10-3	AISESNRGRTVNTEAF
TRBV11-1	ASSVGTSGSFDEQY
TRBV30	AWSEWGQGIEAF
TRBV7-8	ASSLLPDRGTDPYEQY
TRBV10-2	ASRGQIMNTEAF
TRBV5-1	ASSRNPSGRVNTGELF
TRBV6-5	AIKHTGDPHEQY
TRBV28	ASSLDRGPYGYT
TRBV7-2	ASRKTTGDFNQPQH
TRBV5-1	ASSLMSGSDTGELF
TRBV6-6	ASSPRDRGYQNTEAF
TRBV28	ASSTQQGAWETQY
TRBV12-3/TRBV12-4	ASSIRGYTEAF
TRBV10-3	AISELGTGGGEQY
TRBV30	AWNRGQSQNIQY
TRBV7-2	ASSLSAQIFGYT
TRBV6-5	ASSYSITGFYEQY
TRBV18	ASSPGQRDIQY
TRBV9	ASSVGTSGREQF